A selection of T cell receptor beta chains follows, all from one sample in a study of cytomegalovirus exposure and HLA in healthy donors. Sequenced by immunoSEQ multiplex PCR; TCRdb stores in-frame clones only, minus some. The sample contains some 150,000 clones, 77% of which appear only once. Sequencing was carried out using PBMCs. The receptor set was obtained from a woman aged 25 to 39 in good health and CMV-seronegative. The CDR3 runs from the conserved cysteine through the conserved F or W. The D gene is left open where the match is weak. Size is omitted from some rows. Given values are once, few, many or a class for expanded clones.

TRBJ2-5 | . | 14 | . | TRBV19 | TGTGCCAGTAGTTTGTCTAGCGACCAAGAGACCCAGTACTTC | CASSLSSDQETQYF
TRBJ1-4 | . | 16 | . | TRBV15 | TGTGCCACCAGCAGAGAAAGTTCAGGGAGGAGTGAAAAACTGTTTTTT | CATSRESSGRSEKLFF
TRBJ2-2 | TRBD2 | 20 | . | TRBV15 | TGTGCCACCAGCAGAGGAACCTCGGGACTAGCGGGCCCGCGCACCGGGGAGCTGTTTTTT | CATSRGTSGLAGPRTGELFF
TRBJ1-2 | . | 14 | few | TRBV5-1 | TGCGCCAGCAGCTCGGGGGTGCAGGGACGGGGCTACACCTTC | CASSSGVQGRGYTF
TRBJ2-7 | . | 13 | once | TRBV27 | TGTGCCAATATGACAGGCCTGTCGTACGAGCAGTACTTC | CANMTGLSYEQYF
TRBJ1-1 | . | 13 | . | TRBV18 | TGTGCCAGCTCTCCGTCATTGGACACTGAGGCTTTCTTT | CASSPSLDTEAFF
TRBJ1-2 | TRBD1 | 14 | . | TRBV7-2 | TGTGCCAGCACCCGGGACAGGGTGAGGTATGGCTACACCTTC | CASTRDRVRYGYTF
TRBJ1-2 | . | 12 | . | TRBV10-1 | TGCGCCAGCAGTGAGAGCAGGGCTGGCTACACCTTC | CASSESRAGYTF
TRBJ2-7 | . | 13 | few | TRBV25-1 | TGTGCCAGCAGTCGAGGGGGCTCCTACGAGCAGTACTTC | CASSRGGSYEQYF
TRBJ2-5 | TRBD1 | 15 | . | TRBV5-4 | TGTGCCAGCAGCACGATACAGGGGGCCGGAGAGACCCAGTACTTC | CASSTIQGAGETQYF
TRBJ1-2 | . | 14 | . | TRBV7-8 | TGTGCCAGCAGTCATGGGGAGTCAGTCTATGGCTACACCTTC | CASSHGESVYGYTF
TRBJ1-2 | TRBD1 | 15 | . | TRBV25-1 | TGTGCCAGCAGTGGGTCTGAGGGACAGGACTATGGCTACCCCTTC | CASSGSEGQDYGYPF
TRBJ2-1 | TRBD2 | 16 | . | TRBV6-5 | TGTGCCAGCAGTTACGGTGGCGGGGGGAAGGACAATGAGCAGTTCTTC | CASSYGGGGKDNEQFF
TRBJ2-2 | . | 12 | . | TRBV1 | TGCACCAGCAAGGCGGAAACCGGGGAGCTGTTTTTT | CTSKAETGELFF
TRBJ2-7 | . | 13 | . | TRBV27 | TGTGCCAGCAGTTTTCAGAGGTTAGACGAGCAGTACTTC | CASSFQRLDEQYF
TRBJ1-3 | TRBD1 | 14 | . | TRBV4-1 | TGCGCCAGCAGCCCTCTGGGGACAGTCAACACCATATATTTT | CASSPLGTVNTIYF
TRBJ1-4 | TRBD1 | 13 | . | TRBV30 | TGTGCCTGGTTAGGACAGGGGAATGAAAAACTGTTTTTT | CAWLGQGNEKLFF
TRBJ2-1 | TRBD2 | 17 | . | TRBV28 | TGTGCCAGCAGTTTATCCCTAGCGGGAGGGGCCTACAATGAGCAGTTCTTC | CASSLSLAGGAYNEQFF
TRBJ2-3 | . | 14 | . | TRBV5-1 | TGCGCCAGCAGCCCCCTAAACAGGGCAGATACGCAGTATTTT | CASSPLNRADTQYF
TRBJ2-7 | TRBD1 | 15 | . | TRBV27 | TGTGCCAGCGGAGTTCGGACAGGGGGCTTAGACGAGCAGTACTTC | CASGVRTGGLDEQYF
TRBJ2-7 | TRBD1 | 16 | . | TRBV7-9 | TGTGCCAGCAGCCGAGATCGACAGGGTAAGGCCTACGAGCAGTACTTC | CASSRDRQGKAYEQYF
TRBJ2-3 | . | 15 | . | TRBV4-2 | TGTGCCAGCAGCCAAATAGCGACTAGCACAGATACGCAGTATTTT | CASSQIATSTDTQYF
TRBJ2-5 | TRBD1 | 16 | once | TRBV18 | TGTGCCAGCTCACCAACGGGACAGGGTCTGGGGGAGACCCAGTACTTC | CASSPTGQGLGETQYF
TRBJ2-2 | . | 12 | . | TRBV7-2 | TGTGCCAGCCGCTCCAGGCCCGGGGAGCTGTTTTTT | CASRSRPGELFF
TRBJ2-3 | . | 14 | . | TRBV6-1 | TGTGCCAGTCTATGGGGCGGGAACGCAGATACGCAGTATTTT | CASLWGGNADTQYF